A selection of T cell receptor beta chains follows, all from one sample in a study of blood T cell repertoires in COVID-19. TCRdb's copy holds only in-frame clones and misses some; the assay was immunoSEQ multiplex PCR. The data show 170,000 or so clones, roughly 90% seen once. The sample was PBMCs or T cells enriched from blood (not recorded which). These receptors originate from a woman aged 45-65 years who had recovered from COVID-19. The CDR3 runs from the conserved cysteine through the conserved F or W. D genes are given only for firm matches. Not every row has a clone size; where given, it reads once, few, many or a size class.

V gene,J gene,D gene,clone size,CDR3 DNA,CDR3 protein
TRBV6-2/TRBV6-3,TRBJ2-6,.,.,TGTGCCAGCAGCCCCTACTCGGTTAGCTCTGGGGCCAACGTCCTGACTTTC,CASSPYSVSSGANVLTF
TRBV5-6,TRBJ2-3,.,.,TGTGCCAGCAGTTTCCCCCCCTCGGGGGGCCGGGGAGATACGCAGTATTTT,CASSFPPSGGRGDTQYF
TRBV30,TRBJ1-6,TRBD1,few,TGTGCCTGGAGCCTAGACAGGGCCTATAATTCACCCCTCCACTTT,CAWSLDRAYNSPLHF
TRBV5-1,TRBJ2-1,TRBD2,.,TGCGCCAGCAGCCTGGGACTAGCGGCTGCCAAATACTCCTACAATGAGCAGTTCTTC,CASSLGLAAAKYSYNEQFF
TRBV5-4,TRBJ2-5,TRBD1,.,TGTGCCAGCGGGGGACAGAAGCAAGAGACCCAGTACTTC,CASGGQKQETQYF
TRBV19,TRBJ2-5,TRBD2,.,TGTGCCAGTAGTATCGGAGCGGGGGGAGTCGAGACCCAGTACTTC,CASSIGAGGVETQYF
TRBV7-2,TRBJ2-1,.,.,TGTGCCAGCACCCCAAATGGGGTGGGGCATGAGCAGTTCTTC,CASTPNGVGHEQFF
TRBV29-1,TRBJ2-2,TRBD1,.,TGCAGCGTTGAAGATCTGAGGGGGCGAGGTACCGGGGAGCTGTTTTTT,CSVEDLRGRGTGELFF
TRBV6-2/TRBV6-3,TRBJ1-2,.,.,TGTGCCAGCAGTTACGGACAGTATGGCTACACCTTC,CASSYGQYGYTF
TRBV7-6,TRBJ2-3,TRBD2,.,TGTGCCAGCAGCCGGACACATTCTAGCGGGGGAGCACCTTCTAGCACAGATACGCAGTATTTT,CASSRTHSSGGAPSSTDTQYF
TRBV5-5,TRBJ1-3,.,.,TGTGCCAGCAGCCGGACTGCCCTCTCTGGAAACACCATATATTTT,CASSRTALSGNTIYF
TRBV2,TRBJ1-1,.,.,TGTGCCAGCACCTTACAAGGACTGGCGAAGAACACTGAAGCTTTCTTT,CASTLQGLAKNTEAFF
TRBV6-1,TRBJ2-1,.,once,TGTGCCAGCAGTGAAGCGGCCGGGGGACTCTACAATGAGCAGTTCTTC,CASSEAAGGLYNEQFF
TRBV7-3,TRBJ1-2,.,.,TGTGCCAGCAGCTTAGAAGGGACGACAACGGGGGCTAACTATGGCTACACCTTC,CASSLEGTTTGANYGYTF
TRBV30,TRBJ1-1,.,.,TGTGCCTGGAGTACCAAGACACGTAAGAACACTGAAGCTTTCTTT,CAWSTKTRKNTEAFF
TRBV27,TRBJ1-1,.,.,TGTGCCAGCAGTTTAGGATGGGCTCTGAACACTGAAGCTTTCTTT,CASSLGWALNTEAFF
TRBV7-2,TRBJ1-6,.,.,TGTGCCAGCAGCTTAGACAGCTCGAATTCACCCCTCCACTTT,CASSLDSSNSPLHF
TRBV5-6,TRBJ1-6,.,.,TGTGCCAGCACCAAGGTAGGGGGGGTGGCTTCACCCCTCCACTTT,CASTKVGGVASPLHF
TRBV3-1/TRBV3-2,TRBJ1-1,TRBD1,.,TGTGCCAGCAGCCCCTACAGGGGGCCTAGCACTGAAGCTTTCTTT,CASSPYRGPSTEAFF
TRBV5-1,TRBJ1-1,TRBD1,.,TGCGCCAGCAGCCTCCCGGGACAGGGAGGCACTGAAGCTTTCTTT,CASSLPGQGGTEAFF
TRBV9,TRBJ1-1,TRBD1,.,TGTGCCAGCAGCCCAGCCGTCTTCTTTGACAGGGGGCAAGCTTTCTTT,CASSPAVFFDRGQAFF
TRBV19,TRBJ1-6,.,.,TGTGCCAGTAGTAAGAGCTCCTATAATTCACCCCTCCACTTT,CASSKSSYNSPLHF
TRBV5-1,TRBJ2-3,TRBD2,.,TGCGCCAGCAGCTTGGTTAGCGGGGTAGATACGCAGTATTTT,CASSLVSGVDTQYF
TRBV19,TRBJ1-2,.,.,TGTGCCAGTCGACAGAATCCTGGCTCACATGGCTACACCTTC,CASRQNPGSHGYTF
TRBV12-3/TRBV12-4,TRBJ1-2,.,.,TGTGCCACCACTTGGGGGGTTGGAGGTGGCTACACCTTC,CATTWGVGGGYTF
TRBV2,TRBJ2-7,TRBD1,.,TGTGCCAGCAGGACAGGGGTAGCCGACGAGCAGTACTTC,CASRTGVADEQYF
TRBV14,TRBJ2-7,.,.,TGTGCCAGCAGCCGGACAGTATACGAGCAGTACTTC,CASSRTVYEQYF
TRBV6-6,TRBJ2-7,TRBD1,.,TGTGCCAGCAGTTACTCTTTGGGACAGGCCTACGAGCAGTACTTC,CASSYSLGQAYEQYF
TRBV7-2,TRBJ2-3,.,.,TGTGCCAGCAGCTTTAGTACAGATACGCAGTATTTT,CASSFSTDTQYF
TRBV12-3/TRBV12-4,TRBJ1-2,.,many,TGTGCCAGCAGTTTCGCAGGGAACTATGGCTACACCTTC,CASSFAGNYGYTF
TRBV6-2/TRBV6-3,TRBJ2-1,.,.,TGTGCCAGCAGTTTAGGGGGATCGAGCTCCTACAATGAGCAGTTCTTC,CASSLGGSSSYNEQFF
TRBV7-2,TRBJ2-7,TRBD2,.,TGTGCCAGCAGCTTTGCCGGGGGGGAGCACGAGCAGTACTTC,CASSFAGGEHEQYF
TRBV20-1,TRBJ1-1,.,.,TGCAGGGCCCGGGGGAACACTGAAGCTTTCTTT,CRARGNTEAFF
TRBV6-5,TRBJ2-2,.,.,TGTGCCAGCATTCCACAGGGTACCGGGGAGCTGTTTTTT,CASIPQGTGELFF
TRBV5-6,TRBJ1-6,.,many,TGTGCCAGCAGCTTGGGGGAGACTCAGGTTGTGTCCCTCCACTTT,CASSLGETQVVSLHF
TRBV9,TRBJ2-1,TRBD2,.,TGTGCCAGCAGCGTAGTGGGAGGGAACAATGAGCAGTTCTTC,CASSVVGGNNEQFF
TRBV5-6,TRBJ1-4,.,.,TGTGCCAGCAGCCGGCCGCTACAGGGAAGGGGAGAAAAACTGTTTTTT,CASSRPLQGRGEKLFF
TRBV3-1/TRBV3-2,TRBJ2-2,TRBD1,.,TGTGCCAGCAGACGGACAGGTAGCACCGGGGAGCTGTTTTTT,CASRRTGSTGELFF
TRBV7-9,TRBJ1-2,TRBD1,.,TGTGCCAGCAGCTTAAGCAGGGGACAGAGCGGCTACACCTTC,CASSLSRGQSGYTF
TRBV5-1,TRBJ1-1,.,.,TGCGCCAGCAGCTTGACCATGGCGGGCTTAGGAGCTTTCTTT,CASSLTMAGLGAFF
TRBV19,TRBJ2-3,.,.,TGTGCCAGTAGTATCGGGGGAACCCGCACAGATACGCAGTATTTT,CASSIGGTRTDTQYF
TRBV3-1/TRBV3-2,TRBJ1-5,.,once,TGTGCCAGCAGCCCAAACAGGGCGGCGAGTCAGCCCCAGCATTTT,CASSPNRAASQPQHF
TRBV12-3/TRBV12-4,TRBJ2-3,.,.,TGTGCCAGCAGTTGGGGCTTAACAGATACGCAGTATTTT,CASSWGLTDTQYF
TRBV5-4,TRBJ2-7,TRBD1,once,TGTGCCAGCAGCTCCTCACCGGGACAGGGGATCTTCGAGCAGTACTTC,CASSSSPGQGIFEQYF
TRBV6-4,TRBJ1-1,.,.,TGTGCCAGCAGTGGGGACGGGGGAAGCACTGAAGCTTTCTTT,CASSGDGGSTEAFF
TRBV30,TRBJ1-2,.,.,TGTGCCTGGAGTGTAGGGTGGGGGCAGATTGATGGCTACACCTTC,CAWSVGWGQIDGYTF
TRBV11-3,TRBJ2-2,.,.,TGTGCCAGCAGCTTAGAGAGCACCGGGGAGCTGTTTTTT,CASSLESTGELFF
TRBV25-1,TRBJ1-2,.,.,TGTGCCAGCAGTAAGGCAGGAAACTATGGCTACACCTTC,CASSKAGNYGYTF
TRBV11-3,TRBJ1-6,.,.,TGTGCCAGCAGCCAAAACGGTAATTCACCCCTCCACTTT,CASSQNGNSPLHF
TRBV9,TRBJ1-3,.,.,TGTGCCAGCAGTCTCTTGAGCACCTCTGGAAACACCATATATTTT,CASSLLSTSGNTIYF
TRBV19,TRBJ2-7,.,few,TGTGCCAGTAGTGTAGGCCGAGCCTACGAGCAGTACTTC,CASSVGRAYEQYF
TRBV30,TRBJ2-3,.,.,TGTGCCTGGACGGCGGGGGCCTTCACAGATACGCAGTATTTT,CAWTAGAFTDTQYF
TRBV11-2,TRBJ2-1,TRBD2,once,TGTGCCAGCAGCTTCTATCCCCCTAGCGGGGCGGAAAATGAGCAGTTCTTC,CASSFYPPSGAENEQFF
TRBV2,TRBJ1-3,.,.,TGTGCCAGCAGTGGCGGGTTCTCTGGAAACACCATATATTTT,CASSGGFSGNTIYF
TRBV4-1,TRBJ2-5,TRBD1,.,TGCGCCAGCAGCCAACTGGGACAGGGTGAAGAGACCCAGTACTTC,CASSQLGQGEETQYF
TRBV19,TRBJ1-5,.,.,TGTGCCAGTAGTATCATTGGGCAGGGCCTTAATCAGCCCCAGCATTTT,CASSIIGQGLNQPQHF
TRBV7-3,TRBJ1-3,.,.,TGTGCCAGCAGCTTAGCAGGGGCCAGCTCTGGAAACACCATATATTTT,CASSLAGASSGNTIYF
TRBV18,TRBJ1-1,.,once,TGTGCCAGCTCACCCCAATATACAGAGAACACTGAAGCTTTCTTT,CASSPQYTENTEAFF